Below are 4 T cell receptor beta chains sequenced from a single sample in a study of blood T cell repertoires in COVID-19. TCRdb keeps only in-frame clones here, not all; method: immunoSEQ multiplex PCR. The sample has roughly 100,000 clones, approximately 90% seen once. The sequencing sample was made of peripheral blood. These receptors came from a woman at least 80 years old in a cohort sampled during active COVID-19.

The V and J genes are TRBV2 and TRBJ2-6; a weak D match, TRBD1 (6 bases). The CDR3 contains 14 residues. Germline loops: CDR1 SNHLY, CDR2 FYNNEI. Trimming removed 8 bases from V and 1 base from J, with 9 bases in between. The chain's CDR3 is CASAGTSGANVLTF. The CDR3 coding sequence is TGTGCCAGCGCAGGGACATCTGGGGCCAACGTCCTGACTTTC.

The rearrangement links TRBV15 to TRBJ2-5; tentative D call: TRBD2 (5 bases). The length of the CDR3 is 16 residues. The germline V gene encodes CDR1 LNHNV and CDR2 YYDKDF (reference sequence). The V end lost 4 bases, the J end lost 2 bases, and 17 bases lay between the germline ends. CDR3 DNA: TGTGCCACCAGCAATCAGGCGGGTTCCCCTCAAGAGACCCAGTACTTC. It specifies CATSNQAGSPQETQYF.

The chain employs TRBV15 and TRBJ2-1; 11 nucleotides match TRBD2. The V gene end was trimmed by 5 bases and the J gene end by 12 bases; junction bases not matched to a gene: 21. This CDR3 region has 18 residues. Per germline, CDR1 LNHNV and CDR2 YYDKDF (reference sequence). CDR3 in DNA: TGTGCCACCAGCGTTCCCTCTGGGACTAGCGGAAGTATCCGGGGGCAGTTCTTC. Protein: CATSVPSGTSGSIRGQFF.

This clone was detected a few times. The J gene is TRBJ1-5, the V gene TRBV6-5; 7 bases line up with TRBD1. The germline V gene encodes CDR1 MNHEY and CDR2 SVGAGI. CDR3 length: 15 residues. V lost 6 bases, J lost 2 bases, and 7 bases stayed unmatched. The CDR3 sequence is CASRLSDRGNQPQHF. The CDR3, as DNA: TGTGCCAGCAGATTATCCGACAGGGGCAATCAGCCCCAGCATTTT.